These T cell receptor beta chains were read from a single sample in a study of T cells in Graves' hyperthyroidism and ophthalmopathy. TCRdb used MiXCR to reprocess the multiplex PCR reads, holding one entry per CDR3 protein. The sample carries some 50,000 distinct CDR3 sequences, roughly 51% recorded once. Sequenced: peripheral blood or thyroid tissue (not recorded which). These receptor sequences come from a man aged 18-30 years with Graves' hyperthyroidism. Both conserved end residues are part of each CDR3. A D gene is named only where the DNA matches it firmly. Clone size appears in some rows only: once, few, many, or a class for an expanded clone.

D	size	V	J	CDR3	DNA
-	-	TRBV29-1	TRBJ1-1	CSVSRLENTEAFF	TGTAGCGTCTCCCGTCTCGAGAACACTGAAGCTTTCTTT
-	-	TRBV7-8	TRBJ2-2	CASSPGVLTGELFF	TGTGCCAGCAGCCCCGGGGTCCTCACCGGGGAGCTGTTTTTT
TRBD1	-	TRBV2	TRBJ1-4	CASSAGTVGELFF	TGTGCCAGCAGCGCCGGGACAGTCGGAGAACTGTTTTTT
-	many	TRBV7-6	TRBJ1-1	CATRKIGLMNTEAFF	TGTGCCACCAGGAAGATTGGGCTTATGAACACTGAAGCTTTCTTT
-	many	TRBV13	TRBJ2-7	CASSLRWREQYF	TGTGCCAGCAGCTTAAGGTGGAGGGAGCAGTACTTC
-	-	TRBV2	TRBJ1-5	CASSGTGRTNQPQHF	TGTGCCAGCAGTGGAACGGGACGGACCAATCAGCCCCAGCATTTT
-	-	TRBV9	TRBJ1-6	CASSVGEGISDSPLHF	TGTGCCAGCAGCGTAGGTGAGGGTATATCAGACTCACCCCTCCACTTT
-	-	TRBV14	TRBJ1-2	CASSQAHTAYGYTF	TGTGCCAGCAGCCAGGCCCATACAGCTTATGGCTACACCTTC
-	many	TRBV9	TRBJ1-5	CASSPSGRGGQPQHF	TGTGCCAGCAGCCCGAGCGGCAGGGGAGGCCAGCCCCAGCATTTT
TRBD1	few	TRBV2	TRBJ1-2	CASSSDREGGYTF	TGTGCCAGCAGCTCGGACAGGGAGGGTGGCTACACCTTC
TRBD2	many	TRBV5-1	TRBJ2-3	CASSSGLAGGTDTQYF	TGCGCCAGCAGCTCCGGACTAGCGGGAGGAACTGATACGCAGTATTTT
-	once	TRBV19	TRBJ1-1	CASMPGLNTEAFF	TGTGCCAGTATGCCAGGGTTGAACACTGAAGCTTTCTTT
-	-	TRBV20-1	TRBJ2-7	CSARGGRGPYEQYF	TGCAGTGCTAGAGGGGGCAGGGGCCCCTACGAGCAGTACTTC
TRBD1	-	TRBV10-3	TRBJ1-3	CAIRPGQGASGNTIYF	TGTGCCATCAGACCGGGACAGGGGGCATCAGGAAACACCATATATTTT
-	many	TRBV6-5	TRBJ2-2	CASSYSIVRAGTGELFF	TGTGCCAGCAGTTACTCGATTGTCAGGGCTGGCACCGGGGAGCTGTTTTTT
TRBD1	-	TRBV10-1	TRBJ1-2	CASSRDRGHGYTF	TGCGCCAGCAGCCGGGACAGGGGGCATGGCTACACCTTC
TRBD1	-	TRBV29-1	TRBJ2-1	CSGGTDYNEQFF	TGCAGCGGAGGGACAGACTACAATGAGCAGTTCTTC
-	-	TRBV19	TRBJ1-1	CASGTRLTEAFF	TGTGCCAGTGGGACCCGCTTGACTGAAGCTTTCTTT
-	-	TRBV20-1	TRBJ2-2	CSARAISTGELFF	TGCAGTGCTAGGGCGATATCCACCGGGGAGCTGTTTTTT
TRBD2	-	TRBV20-1	TRBJ2-1	CSAPKGLAGSNRQFF	TGCAGTGCTCCGAAGGGACTAGCGGGAAGCAATAGGCAGTTCTTC
-	once	TRBV7-2	TRBJ2-7	CASSLAIGSSYEQYF	TGTGCCAGCAGCTTAGCTATCGGGAGCTCCTACGAGCAGTACTTC
-	-	TRBV20-1	TRBJ2-5	CSARGTETQYF	TGCAGTGCTCGCGGGACCGAGACCCAGTACTTC
-	-	TRBV5-1	TRBJ2-5	CASSLFQGETQYF	TGCGCCAGCAGCTTGTTTCAGGGAGAGACCCAGTACTTC
-	many	TRBV7-9	TRBJ1-4	CASSPLGGPEKLFF	TGTGCCAGCAGCCCTCTAGGGGGGCCTGAAAAACTGTTTTTT
-	-	TRBV7-2	TRBJ1-4	CASSQTGRSNEKLFF	TGTGCCAGCAGCCAGACAGGCCGGTCCAATGAAAAACTGTTTTTT
TRBD1	-	TRBV7-2	TRBJ1-5	CASSHRGTVPSNQPQHF	TGTGCCAGCAGCCACCGGGGGACAGTTCCTAGCAATCAGCCCCAGCATTTT
-	-	TRBV12-3/TRBV12-4	TRBJ2-5	CAISESSPQTQYF	TGTGCCATCAGTGAGTCTAGCCCCCAGACCCAGTACTTC
TRBD1	-	TRBV5-5	TRBJ2-5	CASSLAGQGSKTQYF	TGTGCCAGCAGCTTGGCCGGACAGGGGTCGAAGACCCAGTACTTC
-	few	TRBV12-3/TRBV12-4	TRBJ1-5	CASRWGQPQHF	TGTGCCAGCAGATGGGGACAGCCCCAGCATTTT
-	many	TRBV6-5	TRBJ1-1	CASSYGGRGTEAFF	TGTGCCAGCAGTTACGGGGGGAGAGGCACTGAAGCTTTCTTT
-	many	TRBV7-2	TRBJ2-5	CASSLVVGGGLLQETQYF	TGTGCCAGCAGCTTAGTTGTCGGCGGAGGCCTCCTCCAAGAGACCCAGTACTTC
-	-	TRBV25-1	TRBJ1-4	CASSESQGRRDQKLFF	TGTGCCAGCAGTGAATCCCAAGGACGGAGGGATCAAAAACTGTTTTTT
TRBD1	-	TRBV20-1	TRBJ2-2	CSARGQEKISNTGELFF	TGCAGTGCTAGGGGACAGGAGAAAATCTCGAACACCGGGGAGCTGTTTTTT
TRBD1	-	TRBV11-2	TRBJ1-5	CASSLGTGVGQPQHF	TGTGCCAGCAGCTTAGGGACAGGGGTTGGGCAGCCCCAGCATTTT
-	-	TRBV2	TRBJ1-2	CASSPRTTRRHGYTF	TGTGCCAGCAGTCCCCGGACGACCAGAAGGCATGGCTACACCTTC
-	few	TRBV19	TRBJ2-3	CASSTRLVRSSDTQYF	TGTGCCAGTAGTACCCGACTGGTAAGGAGTTCAGATACGCAGTATTTT
-	medium-sized	TRBV5-5	TRBJ2-7	CASSTGRASYEQYF	TGTGCCAGCAGTACAGGACGGGCCTCCTACGAGCAGTACTTC
-	-	TRBV5-4	TRBJ1-6	CASMTRSNNSPLHF	TGTGCCAGCATGACAAGGAGTAATAATTCACCCCTCCACTTT
TRBD1	-	TRBV5-1	TRBJ2-7	CASSFGAGGDYEQYF	TGCGCCAGCAGCTTTGGAGCAGGGGGCGACTACGAGCAGTACTTC
-	-	TRBV10-2	TRBJ2-7	CASSAGPGSYEQYF	TGCGCCAGCAGTGCCGGACCGGGCTCCTACGAGCAGTACTTC
-	many	TRBV6-2/TRBV6-3	TRBJ2-2	CASSLGDPGELFF	TGTGCCAGCAGTTTGGGCGACCCCGGGGAGCTGTTTTTT
-	-	TRBV7-2	TRBJ2-2	CASNIDTGELFF	TGTGCCAGCAACATTGACACCGGGGAGCTGTTTTTT
-	-	TRBV6-1	TRBJ1-5	CASSDEGNQPQHF	TGTGCCAGCAGCGACGAGGGAAATCAGCCCCAGCATTTT
-	-	TRBV10-3	TRBJ2-7	CAISATAQTYEQYF	TGTGCCATCAGTGCCACAGCCCAGACTTACGAGCAGTACTTC
TRBD2	-	TRBV5-1	TRBJ2-7	CASRGTTQTYEQYF	TGCGCCAGCAGGGGGACTACCCAAACGTACGAGCAGTACTTC
TRBD1	many	TRBV13	TRBJ1-1	CASSRMGQTLEAFF	TGTGCCAGCAGCCGGATGGGACAGACATTAGAAGCTTTCTTT
-	-	TRBV7-7	TRBJ2-7	CAGRGATYEQYF	TGTGCCGGACGGGGGGCCACCTACGAGCAGTACTTC
-	-	TRBV10-2	TRBJ2-5	CASSDQGLQETQHF	TGCGCCAGCAGTGATCAAGGACTGCAAGAGACCCAGCACTTC
-	many	TRBV16	TRBJ1-2	CASSQPGTSSYGYTF	TGTGCCAGCAGCCAACCAGGGACCTCGAGCTATGGCTACACCTTC
TRBD2	-	TRBV7-2	TRBJ2-2	CASSLVSSGLNTGELFF	TGTGCCAGCAGCTTAGTCTCTAGCGGGCTGAACACCGGGGAGCTGTTTTTT
-	-	TRBV9	TRBJ1-3	CASTAGNTIYF	TGTGCCAGCACCGCTGGAAACACCATATATTTT
-	many	TRBV20-1	TRBJ2-2	CSARGQATGELFF	TGCAGTGCTAGGGGACAAGCCACCGGGGAGCTGTTTTTT
-	-	TRBV19	TRBJ2-2	CASSIAGELFF	TGTGCCAGTAGTATCGCCGGGGAGCTGTTTTTT
-	-	TRBV15	TRBJ2-7	CATSRGSSGVMYEQYF	TGTGCCACCAGCAGAGGGTCGTCAGGGGTGATGTACGAGCAGTACTTC
-	-	TRBV6-1	TRBJ1-1	CASRGLAEAFF	TGTGCCAGCAGAGGGCTAGCTGAAGCTTTCTTT
-	many	TRBV5-8	TRBJ1-6	CASSFGYNSPLHF	TGTGCCAGCAGCTTCGGCTATAATTCACCCCTCCACTTT
TRBD1	-	TRBV5-1	TRBJ2-7	CASSIGTGRYEQYF	TGCGCCAGCAGCATCGGGACAGGCCGCTACGAGCAGTACTTC